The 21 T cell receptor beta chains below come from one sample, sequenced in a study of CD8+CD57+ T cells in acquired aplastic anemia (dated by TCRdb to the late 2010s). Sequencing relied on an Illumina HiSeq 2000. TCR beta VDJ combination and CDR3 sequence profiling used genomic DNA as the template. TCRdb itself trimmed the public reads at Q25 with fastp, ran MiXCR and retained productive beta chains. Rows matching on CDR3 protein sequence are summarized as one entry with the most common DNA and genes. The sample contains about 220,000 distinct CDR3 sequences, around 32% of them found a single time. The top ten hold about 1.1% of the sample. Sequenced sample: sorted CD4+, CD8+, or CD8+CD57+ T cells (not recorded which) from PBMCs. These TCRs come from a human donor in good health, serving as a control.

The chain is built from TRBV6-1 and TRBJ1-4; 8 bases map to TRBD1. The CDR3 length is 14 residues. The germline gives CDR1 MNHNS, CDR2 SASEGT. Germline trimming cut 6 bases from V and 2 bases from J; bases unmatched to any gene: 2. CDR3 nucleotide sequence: TGTGCCAGCAGCAGACAGGGGACTAATGAAAAACTGTTTTTT. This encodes CASSRQGTNEKLFF.

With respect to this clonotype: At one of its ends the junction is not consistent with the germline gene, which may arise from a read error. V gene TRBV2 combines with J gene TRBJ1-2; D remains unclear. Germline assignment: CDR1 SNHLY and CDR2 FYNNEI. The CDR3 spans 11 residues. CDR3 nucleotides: TGTGCCAGCACTGAATACTCTGGGAACACCTTC. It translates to CASTEYSGNTF.

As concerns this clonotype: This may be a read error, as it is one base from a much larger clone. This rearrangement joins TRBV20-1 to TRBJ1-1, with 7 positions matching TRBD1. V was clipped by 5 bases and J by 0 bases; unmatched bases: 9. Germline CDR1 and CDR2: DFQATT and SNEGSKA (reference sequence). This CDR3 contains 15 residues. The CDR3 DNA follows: TGCAGTGCTGTGCACCCAGGGGGGGTGAACACTGAAGCTTTCTTT. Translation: CSAVHPGGVNTEAFF.

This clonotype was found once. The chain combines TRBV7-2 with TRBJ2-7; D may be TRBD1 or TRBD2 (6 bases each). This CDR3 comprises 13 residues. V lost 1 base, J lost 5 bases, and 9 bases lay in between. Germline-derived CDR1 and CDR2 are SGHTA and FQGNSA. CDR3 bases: TGTGCCAGCAGCTTAGGGGGGGCCGACGAGCAGTACTTC. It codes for CASSLGGADEQYF.

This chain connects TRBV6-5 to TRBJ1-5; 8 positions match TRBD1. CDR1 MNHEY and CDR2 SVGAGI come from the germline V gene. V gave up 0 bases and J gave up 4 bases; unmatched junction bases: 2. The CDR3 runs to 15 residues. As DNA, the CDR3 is TGTGCCAGCAGTTACTCGGACAGGGCGAATCAGCCCCAGCATTTT. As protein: CASSYSDRANQPQHF.

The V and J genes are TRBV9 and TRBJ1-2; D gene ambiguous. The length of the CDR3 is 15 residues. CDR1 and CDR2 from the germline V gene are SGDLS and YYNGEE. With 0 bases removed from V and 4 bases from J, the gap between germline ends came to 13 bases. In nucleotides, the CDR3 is TGTGCCAGCAGCGTAGATGGGGTTTCAAGCTATGGCTACACCTTC. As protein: CASSVDGVSSYGYTF.

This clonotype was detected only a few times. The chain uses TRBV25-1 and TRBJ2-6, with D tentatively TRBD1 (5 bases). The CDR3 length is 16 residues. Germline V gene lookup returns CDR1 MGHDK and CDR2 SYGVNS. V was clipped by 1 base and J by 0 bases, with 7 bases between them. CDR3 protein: CASSELQASGANVLTF. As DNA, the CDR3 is TGTGCCAGCAGTGAATTACAGGCCTCTGGGGCCAACGTCCTGACTTTC.

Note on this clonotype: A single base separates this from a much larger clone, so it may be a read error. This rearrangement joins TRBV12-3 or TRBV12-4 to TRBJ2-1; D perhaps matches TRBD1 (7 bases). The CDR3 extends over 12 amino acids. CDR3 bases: TGTGCCAGCAGTCTCAGGGGGGATGAGCGGTTCTTC. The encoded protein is CASSLRGDERFF.

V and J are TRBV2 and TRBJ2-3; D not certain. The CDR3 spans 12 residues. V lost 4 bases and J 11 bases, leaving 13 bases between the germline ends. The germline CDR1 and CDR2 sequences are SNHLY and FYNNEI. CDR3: CASSGAHNEQYF. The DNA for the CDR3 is TGTGCCAGCAGTGGGGCGCACAATGAGCAGTATTTT.

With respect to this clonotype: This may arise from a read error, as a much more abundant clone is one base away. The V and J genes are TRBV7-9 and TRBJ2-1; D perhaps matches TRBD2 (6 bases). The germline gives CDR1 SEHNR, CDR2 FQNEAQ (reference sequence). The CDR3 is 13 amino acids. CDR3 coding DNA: TGTGGCAGCAGCTTCACGGGAGAGAATGAGCAGTTCTTC. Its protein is CGSSFTGENEQFF.

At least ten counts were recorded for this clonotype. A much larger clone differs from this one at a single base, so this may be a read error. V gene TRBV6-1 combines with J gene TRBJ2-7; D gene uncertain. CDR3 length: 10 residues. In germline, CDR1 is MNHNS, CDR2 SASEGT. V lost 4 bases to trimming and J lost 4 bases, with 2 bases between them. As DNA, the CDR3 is TGTGCCAGCAGTGGTTACGAGCAGTACTTC. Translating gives CASSGYEQYF.

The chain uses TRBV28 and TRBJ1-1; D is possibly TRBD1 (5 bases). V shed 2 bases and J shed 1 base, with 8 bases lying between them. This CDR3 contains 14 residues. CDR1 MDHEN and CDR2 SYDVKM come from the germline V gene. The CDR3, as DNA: TGTGCCAGCAGTTTACCTACAGGGAACACTGAAGCTTTCTTT. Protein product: CASSLPTGNTEAFF.

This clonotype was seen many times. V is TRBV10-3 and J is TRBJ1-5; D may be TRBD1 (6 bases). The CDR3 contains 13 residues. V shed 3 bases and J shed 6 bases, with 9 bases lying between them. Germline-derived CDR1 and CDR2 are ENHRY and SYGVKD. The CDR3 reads CAISEGGGQPQHF. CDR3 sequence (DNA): TGTGCCATCAGTGAAGGGGGGGGTCAGCCCCAGCATTTT.

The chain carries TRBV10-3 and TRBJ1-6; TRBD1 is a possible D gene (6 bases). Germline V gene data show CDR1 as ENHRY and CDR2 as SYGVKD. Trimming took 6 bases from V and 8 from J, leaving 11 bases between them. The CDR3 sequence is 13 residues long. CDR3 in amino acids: CAISRQADSPLHF. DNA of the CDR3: TGTGCCATCAGCCGACAGGCTGATTCACCCCTCCACTTT.

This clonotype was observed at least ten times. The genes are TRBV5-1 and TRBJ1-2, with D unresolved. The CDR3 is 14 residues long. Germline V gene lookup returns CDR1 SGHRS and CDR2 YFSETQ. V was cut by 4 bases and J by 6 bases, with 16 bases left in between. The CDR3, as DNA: TGCGCCAGCAGCCCAGGAGGCAGTGTGAATGGCTACACCTTC. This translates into CASSPGGSVNGYTF. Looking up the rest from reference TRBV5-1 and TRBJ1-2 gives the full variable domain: KAGVTQTPRYLIKTRGQQVTLSCSPISGHRSVSWYQQTPGQGLQFLFEYFSETQRNKGNFPGRFSGRQFSNSRSEMNVSTLELGDSALYLCASSPGGSVNGYTFGSGTRLTVV.

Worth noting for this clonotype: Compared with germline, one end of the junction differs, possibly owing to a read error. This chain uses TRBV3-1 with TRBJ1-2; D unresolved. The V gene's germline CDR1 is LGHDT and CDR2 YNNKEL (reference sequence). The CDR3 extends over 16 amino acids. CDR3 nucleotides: TGTGCCGGCAGCCAAGAATTGGCAGGCTGGACCTATGGCTACACCTTC. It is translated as CAGSQELAGWTYGYTF.

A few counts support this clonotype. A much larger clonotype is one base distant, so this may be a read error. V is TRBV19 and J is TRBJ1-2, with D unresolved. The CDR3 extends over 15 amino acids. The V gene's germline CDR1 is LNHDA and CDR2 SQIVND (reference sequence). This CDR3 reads CASRIPLGSSYGYAF. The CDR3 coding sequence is TGTGCCAGTAGAATACCTTTGGGGTCTTCCTATGGCTACGCCTTC.

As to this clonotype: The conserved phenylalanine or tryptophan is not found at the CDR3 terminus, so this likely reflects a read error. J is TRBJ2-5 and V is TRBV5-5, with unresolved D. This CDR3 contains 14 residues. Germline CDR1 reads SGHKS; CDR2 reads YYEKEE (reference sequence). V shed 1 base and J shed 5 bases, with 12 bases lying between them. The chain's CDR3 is CASSLRPQLETQYL. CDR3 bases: TGTGCCAGCAGCTTGAGGCCCCAATTGGAGACCCAGTACCTC.

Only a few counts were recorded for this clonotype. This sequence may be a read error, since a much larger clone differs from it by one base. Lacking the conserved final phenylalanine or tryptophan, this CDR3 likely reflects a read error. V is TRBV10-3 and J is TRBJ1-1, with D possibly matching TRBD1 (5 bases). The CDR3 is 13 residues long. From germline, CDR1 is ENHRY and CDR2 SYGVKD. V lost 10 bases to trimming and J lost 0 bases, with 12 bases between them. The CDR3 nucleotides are TGTGCCACACGGGGGGATTTGAACACTGAAGCTTTCGTT. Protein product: CATRGDLNTEAFV.

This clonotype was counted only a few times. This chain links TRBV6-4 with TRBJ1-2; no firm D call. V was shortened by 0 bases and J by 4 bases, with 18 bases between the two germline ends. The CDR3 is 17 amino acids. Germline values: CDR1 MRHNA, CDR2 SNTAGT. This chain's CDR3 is CASSDSSYPGKCYGYTF. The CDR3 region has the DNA TGTGCCAGCAGTGACTCATCATATCCAGGTAAGTGCTATGGCTACACCTTC.

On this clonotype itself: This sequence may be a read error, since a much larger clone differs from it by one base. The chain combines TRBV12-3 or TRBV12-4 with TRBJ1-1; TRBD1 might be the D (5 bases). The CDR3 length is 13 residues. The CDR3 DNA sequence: TGTGCCAGCAGGGCGGGACGGAACACTGAAGTTTTCTTT. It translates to CASRAGRNTEVFF.